Shown below are 2 T cell receptor beta chains from a single sample sequenced in a study of shared clonotypes between healthy human individuals. Produced via immunoSEQ multiplex PCR; TCRdb's table is partial and in-frame only. The sample yields millions of clones, about 95% seen once. The naive CD8 population came from CD45RO-negative cells selected for CCR7, without terminally differentiated effector memory CD45RA+ cells. Sequenced material: naive CD8+ T cells sorted from blood. The receptors come from a man younger than 30 in good health.

The rearrangement links TRBV4-1 to TRBJ2-2; possibly TRBD1 or TRBD2 for D (7 bases each). The CDR3 spans 16 residues. Germline assignment: CDR1 MGHRA and CDR2 YSYEKL. V gave up 0 bases and J gave up 4 bases, with 12 bases separating them. CDR3 region: CASSQDSGGGTGELFF. Here the CDR3 DNA reads TGCGCCAGCAGCCAAGATTCAGGGGGGGGCACCGGGGAGCTGTTTTTT.

CDR3 sequence (DNA): TGTGCCAGCAGTGCACAGGTGTCTAATGAAAAACTGTTTTTT. The encoded protein is CASSAQVSNEKLFF. V and J are TRBV25-1 and TRBJ1-4; D might be TRBD1 (5 bases). There are 14 residues in the CDR3. V was pared by 4 bases and J by 3 bases, with 9 bases between. Germline V CDR1 and CDR2: MGHDK, SYGVNS.